This entry is about one T cell receptor (beta chain). There are many counts of this clonotype. The antigen it binds to is not known. No much larger clonotype is one base removed from it; base qualities were not supplied. This sample stems from a study of CD8 T cells in ankylosing spondylitis (dated 2017 in TCRdb). About the investigation overall: The study set out to find disease-linked TCR variants by profiling T cell receptor beta repertoires in ankylosing spondylitis patients and healthy donors. The whole study cohort included 90 to 120 healthy donors and over 20 ankylosing spondylitis patients. Peripheral blood samples were taken, and synovial fluid was additionally collected from ankylosing spondylitis patients.

Including the terminal cysteine and phenylalanine, the CDR3 comprises 14 residues. Only the CDR3 part of the read is kept: 42 bases, read in frame from the first base. CDR1 KGHSH and CDR2 LQKENI were looked up in the germline V gene. From V the trimming removes 4 bases and from J it removes 3 bases, while the gene matches leave 6 bases of the junction unaccounted for. The sample was run on an Illumina HiSeq 2500. TCR beta libraries were prepared by quantitative 5'-RACE with molecular barcodes. Per the source publication's procedure: A new computational method based on a probabilistic model of VDJ rearrangement was used to identify disease-linked TCR variants. TCRdb reanalyzed the raw reads on its own, using fastp at Q25 for trimming and MiXCR for clone calling, and kept in-frame beta chains. Rows merge per CDR3 protein into single entries with the most common DNA and genes. These V and J calls originate from TCRdb's pipeline instead of the authors' own analysis. Here the sample has approximately 520,000 distinct CDR3 sequences; approximately 5.3% occur a single time. The ten largest clones add up to under 4.5% of the sample.

Here is what the overall study found, with its caveats: According to the report, matched synovial fluid samples from ankylosing spondylitis patients were significantly enriched for the disease-linked clones. A TCR beta motif of seven or eight highly homologous amino acid variants appeared characteristic of blood from ankylosing spondylitis patients. The disease-linked clones showed a CD8+ phenotype and occurred at relatively low frequencies in peripheral blood. Some motif variants were previously reported in synovial fluid and blood of reactive arthritis patients, suggesting common disease-initiation mechanisms.

The clonotype was recovered from a male donor with ankylosing spondylitis. The sequence is built from TRBV18 and TRBJ2-7; 7 middle bases align to TRBD1. The specimen was blood, either unsorted or a sorted T cell fraction (not recorded which). The DNA sequence reads TGTGCCAGCTCACTGGGACAGTGGAACTACGAGCAGTACTTC. Its product reads: CASSLGQWNYEQYF.